This T cell receptor beta chain was identified in a study of blood T cell repertoires in COVID-19. Study in general: COVID-19 samples, acute and convalescent, were from the United States, Italy and Spain. PBMCs, B-cell-depleted T cells, or T cells provided the cDNA or gDNA that made up the material.

The authors' processing: Reference gene primer amplification in the assay estimated nucleated cell counts. The protocol was immunoSEQ multiplex PCR, while the TCRdb copy is restricted to in-frame clones and leaves out a portion. The DNA gave D and trimming, while V, J and clone size come from that table. The sample has some 190,000 clones; approximately 83% are singletons. Germline V gene data show CDR1 as LGHDT and CDR2 as YNNKEL (reference sequence). V lost 1 base and J lost 10; bases outside the gene matches: 8. This CDR3 is 16 amino acids long. The receptor's source is a man in his sixties with acute or convalescent COVID-19. Sequencing was done on a sample of peripheral blood. This chain connects TRBV3-1 (or the pseudogene TRBV3-2) to TRBJ2-1; 12 nucleotides agree with TRBD2. The CDR3 is CASSQGASGRAGEQFF. The CDR3 DNA follows: TGTGCCAGCAGCCAAGGCGCTAGCGGGAGGGCCGGGGAGCAGTTCTTC.